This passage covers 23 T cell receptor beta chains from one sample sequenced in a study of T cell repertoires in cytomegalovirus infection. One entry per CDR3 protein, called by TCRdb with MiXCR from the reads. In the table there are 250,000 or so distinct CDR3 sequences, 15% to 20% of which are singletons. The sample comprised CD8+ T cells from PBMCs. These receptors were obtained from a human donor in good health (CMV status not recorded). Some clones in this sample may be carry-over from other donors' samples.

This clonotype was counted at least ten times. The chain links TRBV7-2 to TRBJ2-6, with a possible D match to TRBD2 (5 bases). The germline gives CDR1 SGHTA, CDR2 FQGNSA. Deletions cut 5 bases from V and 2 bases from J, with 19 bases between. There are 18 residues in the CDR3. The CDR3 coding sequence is TGTGCCAGCAGCGGATACAGTAAGGAGGAACCTGGGGCCAACGTCCTGACTTTC. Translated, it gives CASSGYSKEEPGANVLTF. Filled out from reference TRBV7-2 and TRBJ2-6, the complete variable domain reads GAGVSQSPSNKVTEKGKDVELRCDPISGHTALYWYRQSLGQGLEFLIYFQGNSAPDKSGLPSDRFSAERTGGSVSTLTIQRTQQEDSAVYLCASSGYSKEEPGANVLTFGAGSRLTVL.

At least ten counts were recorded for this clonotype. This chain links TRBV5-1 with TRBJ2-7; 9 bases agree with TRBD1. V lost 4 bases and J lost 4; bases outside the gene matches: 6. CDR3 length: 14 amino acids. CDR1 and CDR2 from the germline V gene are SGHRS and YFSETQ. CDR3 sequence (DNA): TGCGCCAGCAGCCCACGGGACAGGGTTTACGAGCAGTACTTC. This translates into CASSPRDRVYEQYF.

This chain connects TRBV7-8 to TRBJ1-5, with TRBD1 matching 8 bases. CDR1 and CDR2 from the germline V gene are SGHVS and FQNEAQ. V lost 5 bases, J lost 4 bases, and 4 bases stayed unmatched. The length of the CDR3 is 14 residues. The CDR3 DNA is TGTGCCAGCAGCCGGACAGGGCGGAATCAGCCCCAGCATTTT. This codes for CASSRTGRNQPQHF.

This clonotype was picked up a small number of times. CDR3 in amino acids: CASSLSGRGQEDNEKLFF. The CDR3, as DNA: TGTGCCAGCAGTTTATCTGGCAGGGGGCAGGAAGATAATGAAAAACTGTTTTTT. The V gene is TRBV28, the J gene TRBJ1-4; 8 positions match TRBD1. Germline CDR1 reads MDHEN; CDR2 reads SYDVKM. V lost 1 base and J lost 4; bases outside the gene matches: 11. This CDR3 spans 18 amino acids.

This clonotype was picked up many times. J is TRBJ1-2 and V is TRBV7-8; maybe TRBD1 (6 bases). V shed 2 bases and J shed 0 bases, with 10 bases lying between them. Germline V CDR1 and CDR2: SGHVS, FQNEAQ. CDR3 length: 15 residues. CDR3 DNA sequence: TGTGCCAGCAGCTTAACTCGGACAGCTAACTATGGCTACACCTTC. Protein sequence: CASSLTRTANYGYTF.

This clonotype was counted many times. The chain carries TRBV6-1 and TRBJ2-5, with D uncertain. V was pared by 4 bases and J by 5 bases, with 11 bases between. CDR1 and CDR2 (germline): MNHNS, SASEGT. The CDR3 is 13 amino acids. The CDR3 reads CASSGGVTETQYF. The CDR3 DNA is TGTGCCAGCAGTGGTGGGGTCACGGAGACCCAGTACTTC.

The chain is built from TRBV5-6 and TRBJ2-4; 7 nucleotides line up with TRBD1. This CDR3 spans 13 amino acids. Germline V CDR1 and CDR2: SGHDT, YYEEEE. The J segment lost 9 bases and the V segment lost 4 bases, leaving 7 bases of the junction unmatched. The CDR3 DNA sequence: TGTGCCAGCAGCGACGGGACAGTTGGCATTCAGTACTTC. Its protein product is CASSDGTVGIQYF.

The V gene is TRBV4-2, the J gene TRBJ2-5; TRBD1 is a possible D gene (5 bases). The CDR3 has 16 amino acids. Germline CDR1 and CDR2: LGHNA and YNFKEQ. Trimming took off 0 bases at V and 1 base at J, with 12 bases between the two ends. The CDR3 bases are TGTGCCAGCAGCCAAGATCGGACACCGGCCCAAGAGACCCAGTACTTC. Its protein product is CASSQDRTPAQETQYF.

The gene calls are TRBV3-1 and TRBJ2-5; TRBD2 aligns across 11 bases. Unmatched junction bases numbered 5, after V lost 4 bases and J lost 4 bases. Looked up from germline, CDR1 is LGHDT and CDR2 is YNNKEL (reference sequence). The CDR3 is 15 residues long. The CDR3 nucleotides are TGTGCCAGCAGCCCCTTAGCGGGGGGGCTAGAGACCCAGTACTTC. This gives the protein CASSPLAGGLETQYF.

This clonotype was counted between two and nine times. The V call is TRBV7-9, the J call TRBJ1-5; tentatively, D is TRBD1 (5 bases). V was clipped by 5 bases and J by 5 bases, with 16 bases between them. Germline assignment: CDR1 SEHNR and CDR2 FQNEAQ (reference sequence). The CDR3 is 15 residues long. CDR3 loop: CASSLSGMGDQPQHF. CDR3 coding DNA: TGTGCCAGCAGCCTCTCAGGCATGGGGGATCAGCCCCAGCATTTT.

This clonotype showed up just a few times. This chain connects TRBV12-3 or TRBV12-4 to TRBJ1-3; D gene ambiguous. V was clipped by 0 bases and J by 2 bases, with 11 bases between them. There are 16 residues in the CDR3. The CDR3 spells CASSLATRVAGNTIYF. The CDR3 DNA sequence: TGTGCCAGCAGTTTAGCGACGCGGGTGGCTGGAAACACCATATATTTT.

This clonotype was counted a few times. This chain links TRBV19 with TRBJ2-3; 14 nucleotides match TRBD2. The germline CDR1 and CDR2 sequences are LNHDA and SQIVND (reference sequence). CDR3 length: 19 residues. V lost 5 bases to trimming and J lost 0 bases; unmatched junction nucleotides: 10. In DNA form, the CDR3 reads TGTGCCAGTAGTGCCCGACTAGCGGGGGGGTCTCGGAGCACAGATACGCAGTATTTT. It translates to CASSARLAGGSRSTDTQYF.

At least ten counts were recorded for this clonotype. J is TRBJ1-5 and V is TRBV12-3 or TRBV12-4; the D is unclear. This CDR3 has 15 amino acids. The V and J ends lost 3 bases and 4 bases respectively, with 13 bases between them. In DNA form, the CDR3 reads TGTGCCAGCAGTTTTGCTCCTTTGCTAAATCAGCCCCAGCATTTT. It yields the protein CASSFAPLLNQPQHF.

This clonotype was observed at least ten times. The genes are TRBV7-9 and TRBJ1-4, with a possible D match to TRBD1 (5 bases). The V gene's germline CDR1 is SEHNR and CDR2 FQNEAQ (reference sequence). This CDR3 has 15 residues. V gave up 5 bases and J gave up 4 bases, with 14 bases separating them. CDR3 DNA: TGTGCCAGCAGCCCGGTGTCGGGGGTTAATGAAAAACTGTTTTTT. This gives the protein CASSPVSGVNEKLFF.

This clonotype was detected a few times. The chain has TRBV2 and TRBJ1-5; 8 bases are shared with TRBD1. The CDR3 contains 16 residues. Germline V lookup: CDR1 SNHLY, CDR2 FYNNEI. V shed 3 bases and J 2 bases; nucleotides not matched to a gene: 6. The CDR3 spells CASSDRTGLGNQPQHF. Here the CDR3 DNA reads TGTGCCAGCAGTGATCGGACAGGGTTGGGCAATCAGCCCCAGCATTTT.

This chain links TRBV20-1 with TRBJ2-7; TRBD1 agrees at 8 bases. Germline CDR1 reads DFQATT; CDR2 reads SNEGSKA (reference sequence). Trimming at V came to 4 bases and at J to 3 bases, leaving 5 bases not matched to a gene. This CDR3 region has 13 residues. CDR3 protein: CSANPGQGYEQYF. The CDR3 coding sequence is TGCAGTGCTAATCCCGGACAGGGCTACGAGCAGTACTTC.

The CDR3 region is CASSSVLITDTQYF. Here the CDR3 DNA reads TGTGCCAGCAGCTCCGTCCTGATCACAGATACGCAGTATTTT. The V and J genes are TRBV7-9 and TRBJ2-3; D unresolved. The CDR3 is 14 amino acids. Trimming removed 4 bases at V and 2 bases at J, with 10 bases between. Germline V gives CDR1 SEHNR, CDR2 FQNEAQ (reference sequence).

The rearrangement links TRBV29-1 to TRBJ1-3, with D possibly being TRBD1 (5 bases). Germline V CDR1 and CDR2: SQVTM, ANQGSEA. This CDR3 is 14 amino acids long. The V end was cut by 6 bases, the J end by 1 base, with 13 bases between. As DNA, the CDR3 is TGCAGCGTGGATGGGACTGCGTCTGGAAACACCATATATTTT. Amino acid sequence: CSVDGTASGNTIYF.

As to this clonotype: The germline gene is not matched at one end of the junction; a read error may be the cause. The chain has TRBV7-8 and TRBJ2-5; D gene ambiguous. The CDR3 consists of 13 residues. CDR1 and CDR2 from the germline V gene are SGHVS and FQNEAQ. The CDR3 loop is CASSLNRQETRYF. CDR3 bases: TGTGCCAGCAGCTTAAACAGACAAGAGACCCGGTACTTC.

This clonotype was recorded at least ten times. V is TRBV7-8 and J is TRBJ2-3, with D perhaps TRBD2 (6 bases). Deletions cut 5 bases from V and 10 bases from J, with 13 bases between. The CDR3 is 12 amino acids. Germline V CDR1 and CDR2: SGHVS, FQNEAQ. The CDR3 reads CASSLGGEAQYF. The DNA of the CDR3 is TGTGCCAGCAGCCTCGGTGGGGAGGCGCAGTATTTT.

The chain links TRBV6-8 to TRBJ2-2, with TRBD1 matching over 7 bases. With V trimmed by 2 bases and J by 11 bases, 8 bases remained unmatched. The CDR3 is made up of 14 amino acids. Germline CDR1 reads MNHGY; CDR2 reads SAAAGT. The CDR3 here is CASSYGKGASELFF. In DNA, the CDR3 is TGTGCCAGCAGTTACGGGAAGGGGGCATCCGAGCTGTTTTTT.

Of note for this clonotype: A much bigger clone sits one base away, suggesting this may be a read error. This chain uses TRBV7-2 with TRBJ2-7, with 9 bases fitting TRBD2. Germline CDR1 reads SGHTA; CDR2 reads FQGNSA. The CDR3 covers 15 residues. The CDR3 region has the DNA TGTGCCAGCAGCCCGTTGGCGGGGGGGACCTACGAGCATTACTTC. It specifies CASSPLAGGTYEHYF.

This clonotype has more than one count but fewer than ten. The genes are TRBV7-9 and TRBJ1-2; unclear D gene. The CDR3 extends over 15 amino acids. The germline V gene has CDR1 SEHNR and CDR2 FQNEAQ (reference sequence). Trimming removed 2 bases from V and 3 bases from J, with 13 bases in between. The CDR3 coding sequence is TGTGCCAGCAGCTTATTCGGCACCGACTACTATGGCTACACCTTC. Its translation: CASSLFGTDYYGYTF.